Shown below are 28 T cell receptor beta chains from a single sample sequenced in a study of blood T cell repertoires in COVID-19. Sequencing used immunoSEQ multiplex PCR; TCRdb keeps in-frame clones, though not all of them. In the table there are about 250,000 clones, around 86% of which are singletons. The sequenced sample consisted of PBMCs or T cells enriched from blood (not recorded which). The receptors here all came from a man aged 35-49 years who had recovered from COVID-19.

The rearrangement joins TRBV2 to TRBJ1-1; no clear D. CDR1 SNHLY and CDR2 FYNNEI come from the germline V gene. V lost 5 bases and J 3 bases, leaving 10 bases between the germline ends. CDR3 length: 13 residues. CDR3 DNA: TGTGCCAGCAGTCTCGACGGGGACACTGAAGCTTTCTTT. Its protein is CASSLDGDTEAFF. Combining the CDR3 with reference TRBV2 and TRBJ1-1 gives the whole variable domain EPEVTQTPSHQVTQMGQEVILRCVPISNHLYFYWYRQILGQKVEFLVSFYNNEISEKSEIFDDQFSVERPDGSNFTLKIRSTKLEDSAMYFCASSLDGDTEAFFGQGTRLTVV.

Only one count was recorded for this clone. J is TRBJ2-1 and V is TRBV7-9; tentatively, D is TRBD2 (7 bases). The CDR3 runs to 15 residues. Trimming removed 4 bases at V and 9 bases at J, with 19 bases between. CDR1 is SEHNR, CDR2 FQNEAQ, per germline (reference sequence). The CDR3 sequence is CASSSPQGRDREQFF. The CDR3 DNA is TGTGCCAGCAGCTCCCCTCAGGGGAGGGATCGTGAGCAGTTCTTC.

This rearrangement joins TRBV5-1 to TRBJ1-6, with D tentatively TRBD1 (6 bases). CDR3 size: 17 residues. V gave up 3 bases and J gave up 10 bases, with 23 bases separating them. CDR1 SGHRS and CDR2 YFSETQ come from the germline V gene. CDR3 in amino acids: CASSYRTENNLYSPLHF. The DNA of the CDR3 is TGCGCCAGCAGCTACCGGACAGAAAACAACCTTTACTCACCCCTCCACTTT.

In its sample, this clone was seen once. CDR3 amino acids: CASSQGTSVAGELFF. The CDR3 nucleotides are TGTGCCAGCAGTCAGGGGACTAGCGTTGCCGGGGAGCTGTTTTTT. The chain carries TRBV6-2 or TRBV6-3 and TRBJ2-2; 10 nucleotides match TRBD2. Trimming took 5 bases from V and 6 from J; bases not matched to a gene: 6. The CDR3 spans 15 residues. Germline-derived CDR1 and CDR2 are MNHEY and SVGEGT.

This clone was counted between two and nine times. V is TRBV18 and J is TRBJ2-1; D perhaps matches TRBD2 (5 bases). CDR1 KGHSH and CDR2 LQKENI come from the germline V gene. This CDR3 comprises 16 residues. V was trimmed by 0 bases and J by 5 bases, leaving 14 bases between them. The chain's CDR3 is CASSPPGMPGDNEQFF. CDR3 nucleotide sequence: TGTGCCAGCTCACCACCCGGGATGCCTGGGGACAATGAGCAGTTCTTC.

This clone was detected once. This chain connects TRBV7-9 to TRBJ2-3; D gene uncertain. Trimming took 5 bases from V and 6 from J, leaving 27 bases between them. There are 18 residues in the CDR3. Per the germline V gene, CDR1 is SEHNR and CDR2 is FQNEAQ (reference sequence). CDR3: CASSPITALSSSQDTQYF. The CDR3 nucleotides are TGTGCCAGCAGCCCGATTACTGCTCTGAGTTCTAGTCAGGATACGCAGTATTTT.

This rearrangement joins TRBV10-3 to TRBJ1-1, with no clear D. CDR1 is ENHRY, CDR2 SYGVKD, per germline. This CDR3 has 11 residues. V lost 6 bases to trimming and J lost 7 bases, with 9 bases between them. The CDR3 here is CAIRGRHEAFF. The DNA of the CDR3 is TGTGCCATCAGGGGGAGGCATGAAGCTTTCTTT.

With regard to this clone: This specimen includes other DNA sequences encoding the same CDR3. The V call is TRBV7-3, the J call TRBJ2-2, with TRBD2 identical over 7 bases. This CDR3 has 16 residues. The germline CDR1 and CDR2 sequences are SGHTA and FQGTGA. V was pared by 5 bases and J by 0 bases, with 6 bases of the junction left unmatched. The CDR3 nucleotides read TGTGCCAGCAGCCCCCGTGGGGGGGCGAACACCGGGGAGCTGTTTTTT. It specifies CASSPRGGANTGELFF.

The chain couples TRBV7-2 to TRBJ2-7; 7 positions agree with TRBD1. The CDR3 is 14 amino acids. The junction had 10 bases not matched to a gene; V was cut back by 6 bases and J by 5 bases. The germline V gene encodes CDR1 SGHTA and CDR2 FQGNSA. DNA of the CDR3: TGTGCCAGCAGTTTGAGGGGGCGCAGTAACGAGCAGTACTTC. Translating gives CASSLRGRSNEQYF.

The gene calls are TRBV7-9 and TRBJ1-2, with D unclear. This CDR3 has 11 amino acids. CDR1 SEHNR and CDR2 FQNEAQ come from the germline V gene (reference sequence). V dropped 5 bases and J dropped 4 bases, with 5 bases sitting between them. The CDR3 reads CASSGLYGYTF. CDR3 bases: TGTGCCAGCAGCGGACTCTATGGCTACACCTTC.

The chain employs TRBV4-2 and TRBJ2-3, with 8 positions matching TRBD2. The CDR3 totals 14 residues. J was trimmed by 6 bases and V by 5 bases; bases with no gene match: 7. Germline-derived CDR1 and CDR2 are LGHNA and YNFKEQ. The CDR3 here is CASSGGLAPDTQYF. In nucleotides, the CDR3 is TGTGCCAGCAGCGGTGGACTAGCTCCCGATACGCAGTATTTT.

This chain connects TRBV2 to TRBJ1-2; 10 bases fit TRBD1. The junction had 7 bases not matched to a gene; V was cut back by 6 bases and J by 6 bases. The CDR3 is 14 amino acids. From germline, CDR1 is SNHLY and CDR2 FYNNEI. Here the CDR3 reads CASRGQGLVHGYTF. The DNA of the CDR3 is TGTGCCAGCAGGGGACAGGGGCTTGTCCATGGCTACACCTTC. Full variable domain (remainder filled in from reference TRBV2 and TRBJ1-2): EPEVTQTPSHQVTQMGQEVILRCVPISNHLYFYWYRQILGQKVEFLVSFYNNEISEKSEIFDDQFSVERPDGSNFTLKIRSTKLEDSAMYFCASRGQGLVHGYTFGSGTRLTVV.

This clone occurred once. The chain combines TRBV12-5 with TRBJ1-5; D call uncertain. Germline CDR1 and CDR2: LGHNT and FRNRAP. The CDR3 totals 16 residues. V dropped 2 bases and J dropped 0 bases, with 11 bases sitting between them. CDR3 in amino acids: CASGLSFGDSNQPQHF. CDR3 nucleotide sequence: TGTGCTAGTGGTTTGTCCTTCGGGGATAGCAATCAGCCCCAGCATTTT.

The chain has TRBV5-1 and TRBJ2-5, with 7 nucleotides matching TRBD1. The CDR3 consists of 15 residues. CDR1 is SGHRS, CDR2 YFSETQ, per germline. The trim removed 4 bases at V and 0 bases at J, leaving 6 bases unmatched. This CDR3 is CASSVDRPHQETQYF. As DNA, the CDR3 is TGCGCCAGCAGCGTGGACAGGCCGCACCAAGAGACCCAGTACTTC.

This chain joins TRBV5-1 and TRBJ2-5, with 16 bases that match TRBD2. The CDR3 loop spans 19 amino acids. V lost 0 bases, J lost 1 base, and 6 bases stayed unmatched. Germline CDR1 SGHRS, CDR2 YFSETQ. The CDR3 loop is CASSLVAGLAGGVQETQYF. The CDR3 DNA reads as TGCGCCAGCAGCTTGGTAGCGGGACTAGCGGGAGGGGTCCAAGAGACCCAGTACTTC. The variable domain in full, with the rest retrieved from reference TRBV5-1 and TRBJ2-5, is KAGVTQTPRYLIKTRGQQVTLSCSPISGHRSVSWYQQTPGQGLQFLFEYFSETQRNKGNFPGRFSGRQFSNSRSEMNVSTLELGDSALYLCASSLVAGLAGGVQETQYFGPGTRLLVL.

The chain combines TRBV9 with TRBJ2-2; TRBD2 matches at 11 bases. V shed 0 bases, J shed 4 bases, and the junction held 2 bases outside the gene matches. Germline-derived CDR1 and CDR2 are SGDLS and YYNGEE. The CDR3 spans 16 residues. This chain's CDR3 is CASSVALAGGTGELFF. The CDR3 DNA reads as TGTGCCAGCAGCGTAGCTCTAGCGGGGGGCACCGGGGAGCTGTTTTTT.

The rearrangement links TRBV30 to TRBJ1-5, with 10 bases identical to TRBD1. Per germline, CDR1 GTSNPN and CDR2 SVGIG (reference sequence). The length of the CDR3 is 15 residues. With V trimmed by 1 base and J by 6 bases, 6 bases remained unmatched. The CDR3 loop is CAWSADRGLGQPQHF. CDR3 in DNA: TGTGCCTGGAGTGCCGACAGGGGGCTGGGTCAGCCCCAGCATTTT.

The chain couples TRBV14 to TRBJ2-1; TRBD2 agrees at 10 bases. The CDR3 consists of 15 residues. CDR1 and CDR2 from the germline V gene are SGHDN and FVKESK. The V and J ends lost 1 base and 4 bases, in that order; junction bases with no gene match: 1. The CDR3 sequence: CASSQGTSGYNEQFF. As DNA, the CDR3 is TGTGCCAGCAGCCAAGGGACTAGCGGTTACAATGAGCAGTTCTTC.

This clone was seen only a few times. The chain employs TRBV19 and TRBJ2-1; 7 bases line up with TRBD2. Germline V gene lookup returns CDR1 LNHDA and CDR2 SQIVND (reference sequence). The V and J ends lost 3 bases and 5 bases, in that order; junction bases with no gene match: 4. This CDR3 has 14 amino acids. The CDR3 sequence: CASSIRTSHNEQFF. The CDR3 coding sequence is TGTGCCAGTAGTATTCGGACTAGTCACAATGAGCAGTTCTTC.

The chain joins TRBV5-4 to TRBJ1-5; weak D call: TRBD1 (5 bases). The CDR3 length is 15 residues. The germline CDR1 and CDR2 sequences are SGHNT and YYREEE (reference sequence). The V end was cut by 1 base, the J end by 3 bases, with 11 bases between. This CDR3 is CASSLFGGSNQPQHF. In DNA, the CDR3 is TGTGCCAGCAGCTTGTTCGGGGGTTCCAATCAGCCCCAGCATTTT.

This chain uses TRBV5-6 with TRBJ1-2; 7 bases align to TRBD1. V trimming: 5 bases; J trimming: 3 bases; junction bases outside the gene matches: 7. CDR1 is SGHDT and CDR2 is YYEEEE in the germline V gene. The CDR3 runs to 14 residues. The CDR3 DNA reads as TGTGCCAGCAGTCCTACAGGGGAACACTATGGCTACACCTTC. Its protein product is CASSPTGEHYGYTF.

The DNA for the CDR3 is TGTGCCAGCAGCCGACCGGGACAGGACCCTGAAGCTTTCTTT. It codes for CASSRPGQDPEAFF. The chain combines TRBV4-2 with TRBJ1-1; 8 bases are a match to TRBD1. This CDR3 is 14 amino acids long. Germline loops: CDR1 LGHNA, CDR2 YNFKEQ. V was pared by 4 bases and J by 6 bases, with 7 bases of the junction left unmatched.

CDR3 DNA sequence: TGTGCCAGCAGCTTTAACAGCGGGGAAGAGACCCAGTACTTC. It yields the protein CASSFNSGEETQYF. The V call is TRBV7-2, the J call TRBJ2-5; 7 bases line up with TRBD2. V lost 3 bases and J lost 3; bases outside the gene matches: 4. There are 14 residues in the CDR3. Germline CDR1 reads SGHTA; CDR2 reads FQGNSA.

The rearrangement uses TRBV18 and TRBJ1-3; no firm D call. Germline CDR1 is KGHSH and CDR2 is LQKENI. The CDR3 totals 15 residues. Trimming removed 3 bases from V and 0 bases from J, with 9 bases in between. CDR3 amino acids: CASSPEAPSGNTIYF. The CDR3 coding sequence is TGTGCCAGCTCACCGGAGGCTCCCTCTGGAAACACCATATATTTT.

This clone was observed a single time. The genes are TRBV9 and TRBJ2-5; TRBD1 matches 9 bases. Trimming removed 0 bases from V and 4 bases from J; junction bases left unmatched: 7. CDR3 size: 16 residues. CDR1 and CDR2 from the germline V gene are SGDLS and YYNGEE. The CDR3 nucleotides read TGTGCCAGCAGCGTAGAGGGGGGACAGGGACGAGAGACCCAGTACTTC. Translating it yields CASSVEGGQGRETQYF.

CDR3 sequence reads: CASSTTDRGLSDTQYF. The CDR3 DNA sequence: TGTGCCAGTAGTACCACCGACAGGGGGTTATCAGATACGCAGTATTTT. The V call is TRBV19, the J call TRBJ2-3, with 9 nucleotides matching TRBD1. Germline lookup yields CDR1 LNHDA and CDR2 SQIVND (reference sequence). This CDR3 has 16 residues. Unmatched junction bases numbered 9, after V lost 4 bases and J lost 4 bases.

The chain is built from TRBV30 and TRBJ1-1; no clear D. CDR1 is GTSNPN and CDR2 is SVGIG in the germline V gene (reference sequence). The CDR3 contains 14 residues. V was pared by 0 bases and J by 0 bases, with 8 bases between. The CDR3 coding sequence is TGTGCCTGGAGTGTCCACAGAGTGAACACTGAAGCTTTCTTT. This translates into CAWSVHRVNTEAFF.

This chain uses TRBV27 with TRBJ2-7; TRBD1 matches 8 bases. The J segment lost 6 bases and the V segment lost 6 bases, leaving 4 bases of the junction unmatched. Germline CDR1 and CDR2: MNHEY and SMNVEV (reference sequence). CDR3 length: 12 amino acids. The CDR3 DNA is TGTGCCAGCAGCCCTGGACAGGGCGAGCAGTACTTC. Its protein is CASSPGQGEQYF.